A single sample is the source of the 19 T cell receptor beta chains below, sequenced in a study of T cell responses to AZD1222 COVID-19 vaccine. Data came from immunoSEQ multiplex PCR; TCRdb stores just in-frame clones and leaves some out. The sample comprises around 100,000 clones, approximately 89% of which are singletons, and 20% to 25% rests with the top ten. Sequenced material: peripheral blood, taken on day 0 of AZD1222 vaccination. The receptors were sampled from an adult in good health.

This clone was counted once. The CDR3 loop is CASRLPGTGNSPLHF. The DNA for the CDR3 is TGTGCCAGCAGACTCCCCGGGACAGGGAATTCACCCCTCCACTTT. This chain links TRBV7-9 with TRBJ1-6; 9 bases match TRBD1. The CDR3 loop spans 15 amino acids. CDR1 and CDR2 (germline): SEHNR, FQNEAQ (reference sequence). With V trimmed by 6 bases and J by 7 bases, 7 bases remained unmatched.

The chain joins TRBV3-1 (or the pseudogene TRBV3-2) to TRBJ2-1, with 11 bases identical to TRBD2. Trimming at V came to 4 bases and at J to 1 base, leaving 3 bases not matched to a gene. The germline V gene has CDR1 LGHDT and CDR2 YNNKEL (reference sequence). The CDR3 contains 16 residues. This CDR3 is CASSRIAGGSYNEQFF. For the CDR3, the DNA is TGTGCCAGCAGCCGTATAGCGGGGGGGTCCTACAATGAGCAGTTCTTC.

The genes are TRBV10-3 and TRBJ1-2, with no clear D. The V gene lost 3 bases and the J gene lost 7 bases, with 9 bases spanning the gap. CDR1 is ENHRY and CDR2 is SYGVKD in the germline V gene. This CDR3 is built from 12 residues. The CDR3 loop is CAISDIRAGYTF. The DNA of the CDR3 is TGTGCCATCAGTGATATACGGGCTGGCTACACCTTC.

This clone was observed a handful of times. The CDR3 reads CATSRDESSGNTGELFF. For the CDR3, the DNA is TGTGCCACCAGCAGAGATGAGTCTAGCGGTAACACCGGGGAGCTGTTTTTT. The chain carries TRBV15 and TRBJ2-2; 7 positions match TRBD2. Germline V gives CDR1 LNHNV, CDR2 YYDKDF (reference sequence). The CDR3 runs 17 residues. The trim removed 0 bases at V and 2 bases at J, leaving 6 bases unmatched. Using reference TRBV15 and TRBJ2-2 for the parts outside the CDR3, the full variable domain is DAMVIQNPRYQVTQFGKPVTLSCSQTLNHNVMYWYQQKSSQAPKLLFHYYDKDFNNEADTPDNFQSRRPNTSFCFLDIRSPGLGDTAMYLCATSRDESSGNTGELFFGEGSRLTVL.

CDR3 protein: CASSLREREKLFF. CDR3 sequence (DNA): TGTGCCAGCAGTTTAAGAGAAAGGGAAAAACTGTTTTTT. This chain links TRBV12-3 or TRBV12-4 with TRBJ1-4, with no clear D. The CDR3 is 13 amino acids. Trimming removed 2 bases at V and 8 bases at J, with 9 bases between.

The J gene is TRBJ2-5, the V gene TRBV15; TRBD1 matches at 7 bases. The CDR3 loop spans 15 amino acids. Germline-derived CDR1 and CDR2 are LNHNV and YYDKDF (reference sequence). V shed 2 bases, J shed 2 bases, and the junction held 5 bases outside the gene matches. The CDR3 spells CATSRPRDSQETQYF. CDR3 coding DNA: TGTGCCACCAGCAGACCCAGGGACAGTCAAGAGACCCAGTACTTC.

The rearrangement uses TRBV7-3 and TRBJ2-5; D is perhaps TRBD2 (6 bases). The CDR3 totals 13 residues. Trimming took 5 bases from V and 4 from J, leaving 11 bases between them. Per germline, CDR1 SGHTA and CDR2 FQGTGA. CDR3 residues: CASSQGLSETQYF. The CDR3 DNA reads TGTGCCAGCAGCCAAGGACTATCAGAGACCCAGTACTTC.

The chain links TRBV24-1 to TRBJ1-2; 10 nucleotides align to TRBD1. Germline V gene lookup returns CDR1 KGHDR and CDR2 SFDVKD. Trimming cost V 3 bases and J 5 bases; bases outside gene matches: 2. This CDR3 region has 14 residues. The CDR3, as DNA: TGTGCCACCAGTGATCCGGGACAGGGGTATGGCTACACCTTC. Translating it yields CATSDPGQGYGYTF.

V is TRBV5-4 and J is TRBJ2-3; TRBD2 matches 7 bases. V lost 1 base and J lost 0; bases outside the gene matches: 5. CDR3 size: 16 residues. Germline CDR1 and CDR2: SGHNT and YYREEE (reference sequence). The CDR3 coding sequence is TGTGCCAGCAGCTTGCGGGACTACCCGAGCACAGATACGCAGTATTTT. This translates into CASSLRDYPSTDTQYF.

The V gene is TRBV19, the J gene TRBJ1-5; D gene ambiguous. The V and J ends lost 6 bases and 0 bases respectively, with 12 bases between them. The CDR3 spans 15 residues. From germline, CDR1 is LNHDA and CDR2 SQIVND (reference sequence). The CDR3 is CASRITPDSNQPQHF. CDR3 in DNA: TGTGCCAGTAGAATCACGCCTGATAGCAATCAGCCCCAGCATTTT.

The chain has TRBV6-5 and TRBJ2-7; the D gene is possibly TRBD2 (6 bases). Germline assignment: CDR1 MNHEY and CDR2 SVGAGI. V lost 8 bases, J lost 5 bases, and 10 bases lay in between. The CDR3 length is 11 residues. The CDR3 region is CASRGVHEQYF. CDR3 sequence (DNA): TGTGCCAGCCGCGGGGTCCACGAGCAGTACTTC.

The chain recombines TRBV30 with TRBJ1-4, with TRBD1 matching over 7 bases. The CDR3 is 16 residues long. V shed 0 bases, J shed 7 bases, and the junction held 11 bases outside the gene matches. CDR1 and CDR2 (germline): GTSNPN, SVGIG (reference sequence). The CDR3, as DNA: TGTGCCTGGAGTGTACAGGACAGGCCGATAGGTGAAAAACTGTTTTTT. Protein: CAWSVQDRPIGEKLFF.

The chain carries TRBV7-2 and TRBJ2-7, with unresolved D. V lost 9 bases and J lost 3, with 15 bases in between. Germline CDR1 reads SGHTA; CDR2 reads FQGNSA. The CDR3 totals 13 residues. CDR3 nucleotides: TGTGCCAGTGGTAACGTCGTTGGCTACGAGCAGTACTTC. Amino acids: CASGNVVGYEQYF.

The gene calls are TRBV9 and TRBJ1-2; 7 bases map to TRBD1. The germline CDR1 and CDR2 sequences are SGDLS and YYNGEE. The CDR3 runs to 15 residues. With 4 bases clipped from V and 3 bases from J, the junction kept 9 bases outside the gene matches. Here the CDR3 reads CASSSNRGNYYGYTF. The CDR3, as DNA: TGTGCCAGCAGCTCCAACAGGGGAAACTACTATGGCTACACCTTC.

V gene TRBV10-1 combines with J gene TRBJ2-3, with D possibly called TRBD1 or TRBD2 (5 bases each). V gave up 3 bases and J gave up 7 bases, with 11 bases separating them. The germline CDR1 and CDR2 sequences are WNHNN and SYGVQD (reference sequence). The CDR3 extends over 13 amino acids. The CDR3 nucleotides read TGCGCCAGCAGTGATCGAGGGGTAAATACGCAGTATTTT. Translating gives CASSDRGVNTQYF.

This clone came up a few times. The chain is built from TRBV6-5 and TRBJ1-1, with unresolved D. Trimming cost V 7 bases and J 7 bases, with 19 bases left between them. The CDR3 has 14 amino acids. Germline V lookup: CDR1 MNHEY, CDR2 SVGAGI. CDR3 in amino acids: CASTIDLGGGEAFF. The CDR3 DNA reads TGTGCCAGCACCATAGACCTTGGAGGTGGTGAAGCTTTCTTT.

This clone occurred once. The V call is TRBV5-1, the J call TRBJ2-7, with TRBD1 matching 8 bases. The CDR3 extends over 15 amino acids. Germline assignment: CDR1 SGHRS and CDR2 YFSETQ. V shed 4 bases, J shed 4 bases, and the junction held 10 bases outside the gene matches. CDR3 region: CASSTQGASRYEQYF. In DNA form, the CDR3 reads TGCGCCAGCAGCACCCAGGGGGCATCCCGGTACGAGCAGTACTTC.

The genes are TRBV19 and TRBJ2-6; D perhaps matches TRBD2 (6 bases). Trimming shortened V by 5 bases and J by 4 bases, and 12 bases separated the two germline ends. This CDR3 is 15 amino acids long. Germline V gene data show CDR1 as LNHDA and CDR2 as SQIVND (reference sequence). Here the CDR3 reads CASSSGGAGANVLTF. As DNA, the CDR3 is TGTGCCAGTAGTTCCGGGGGAGCCGGGGCCAACGTCCTGACTTTC.

J is TRBJ1-1 and V is TRBV18; TRBD1 matches at 10 bases. The J segment lost 4 bases and the V segment lost 4 bases, leaving 3 bases of the junction unmatched. The CDR3 is made up of 14 amino acids. CDR1 and CDR2 (germline): KGHSH, LQKENI. CDR3 nucleotides: TGTGCCAGCTCACAAGGGACAGGGGTCACTGAAGCTTTCTTT. Translated: CASSQGTGVTEAFF. Together with reference TRBV18 and TRBJ1-1, the CDR3 gives the full variable domain: NAGVMQNPRHLVRRRGQEARLRCSPMKGHSHVYWYRQLPEEGLKFMVYLQKENIIDESGMPKERFSAEFPKEGPSILRIQQVVRGDSAAYFCASSQGTGVTEAFFGQGTRLTVV.